This TCR beta chain stems from a study of T-cell reconstitution after alpha-beta-depleted transplantation in children. Study observations and caveats: For some patients, TCRbeta diversity was high at day 60 because of recipient T cells and thymic progenitors that survived.

As regards this clonotype: Antigen: not known.

Trimming took off 6 bases at V and 2 bases at J, with 11 bases between the two ends. The CDR3 totals 13 residues. Unique molecular identifiers were built into the TCRbeta library. One entry per CDR3 protein results from TCRdb running MiXCR on the PCR reads. The data hold 250,000 to 400,000 distinct CDR3 sequences, with around 25% observed a single time. The sequencing used PBMCs, mostly from graft donor cells, collected 180 days after TCRalphabeta/CD19-depleted stem cell transplant. The V and J genes are TRBV12-3 or TRBV12-4 and TRBJ2-7, with unresolved D. This receptor was identified in a male patient younger than 18 who had a stem cell transplant for acute lymphoblastic leukemia, so the T cells may come from the graft donor. The CDR3 bases are TGTGCCAGCAGATCCCCAACGACCTACGAGCAGTACTTC. This codes for CASRSPTTYEQYF.